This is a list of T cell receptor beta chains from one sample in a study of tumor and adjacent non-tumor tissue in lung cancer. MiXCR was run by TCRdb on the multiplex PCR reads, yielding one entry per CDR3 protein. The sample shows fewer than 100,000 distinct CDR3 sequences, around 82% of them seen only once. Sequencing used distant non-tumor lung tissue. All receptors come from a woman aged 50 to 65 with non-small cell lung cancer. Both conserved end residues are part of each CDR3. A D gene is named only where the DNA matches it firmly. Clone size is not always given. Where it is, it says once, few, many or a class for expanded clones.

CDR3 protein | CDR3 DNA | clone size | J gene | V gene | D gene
CSVEAPSGRAPYDQYF | TGCAGCGTTGAAGCCCCTAGTGGGAGGGCCCCTTACGATCAGTACTTC | NA | TRBJ2-7 | TRBV29-1 | TRBD2
CASSYGPSARVNVLTF | TGTGCCAGCAGTTACGGGCCGTCGGCCAGGGTCAACGTCCTGACTTTC | NA | TRBJ2-6 | TRBV6-5 | NA
CATATQGASGYSNKPQHF | TGTGCCACCGCGACTCAGGGAGCCTCGGGGTATAGCAATAAGCCCCAGCATTTT | NA | TRBJ1-5 | TRBV6-1 | NA
CVSRDMGRDAYGYTF | TGTGTCAGCAGGGACATGGGGCGCGACGCATATGGCTACACCTTC | NA | TRBJ1-2 | TRBV6-2/TRBV6-3 | NA
CASSDSLSGANVLTF | TGTGCCAGCAGTGACTCACTATCTGGGGCCAACGTCCTGACTTTC | many | TRBJ2-6 | TRBV6-4 | NA
CASSYGEYLGELFF | TGTGCCAGCAGTTACGGGGAGTATCTCGGGGAACTGTTTTTT | NA | TRBJ2-2 | TRBV6-6 | NA
CAISLFLVEETQYF | TGTGCCATCAGCTTATTCCTGGTGGAGGAGACCCAGTACTTC | NA | TRBJ2-5 | TRBV11-2 | NA
CSVADRSKRDEQYF | TGCAGCGTCGCTGACAGGAGTAAACGGGACGAGCAGTACTTC | many | TRBJ2-7 | TRBV29-1 | NA
CASRYTQGRETQYF | TGTGCCAGCAGATACACGCAGGGTCGAGAGACCCAATACTTC | NA | TRBJ2-5 | TRBV6-6 | NA
CSARNPGSSTDTQYF | TGCAGTGCTAGAAACCCTGGGAGTAGCACAGATACGCAGTATTTT | NA | TRBJ2-3 | TRBV20-1 | NA
CASNRLPGNIIYF | TGCGCCAGCAACCGATTACCTGGAAACATCATATATTTT | NA | TRBJ1-3 | TRBV5-1 | NA
CASSEAGDTDTQYF | TGCGCCAGTAGTGAGGCAGGGGACACAGATACGCAGTATTTT | NA | TRBJ2-3 | TRBV10-1 | NA
CASSPGLSPYNEQLF | TGTGCCAGCAGCCCAGGACTCAGTCCCTACAATGAGCAGTTATTC | NA | TRBJ2-1 | TRBV11-2 | NA
CAAESLAKNIEYF | TGTGCCGCGGAGTCACTAGCCAAAAACATTGAGTACTTC | NA | TRBJ2-4 | TRBV7-9 | NA
CASSTKTGCRYEQYF | TGTGCCAGCAGTACCAAGACAGGGTGCAGGTATGAGCAGTACTTC | NA | TRBJ2-7 | TRBV12-3/TRBV12-4 | TRBD1
CSVAGPVWGRETQYF | TGCAGTGTTGCAGGCCCAGTCTGGGGCAGGGAGACCCAGTACTTC | NA | TRBJ2-5 | TRBV29-1 | NA
CASNRGSGYTGVLFF | TGTGCCTCGAATAGGGGGAGCGGGTATACTGGGGTGCTGTTTTTT | NA | TRBJ2-2 | TRBV6-1 | NA
CSAEGHLDTEAFF | TGCAGCGCCGAGGGACACCTGGATACTGAAGCTTTCTTT | NA | TRBJ1-1 | TRBV29-1 | NA
CAISEIRETHYF | TGTGCCATCAGTGAGATCAGGGAGACCCACTACTTC | NA | TRBJ2-5 | TRBV10-3 | NA
CAINQRGARDIQYF | TGTGCAATCAACCAGAGGGGGGCCCGGGACATTCAGTACTTC | NA | TRBJ2-4 | TRBV6-5 | NA
CASSWRAPPYNEQFF | TGTGCCAGTAGTTGGAGGGCTCCTCCCTACAATGAGCAGTTCTTC | NA | TRBJ2-1 | TRBV19 | NA
CARTGSYPTNEKLFF | TGCGCCAGAACGGGGAGCTACCCAACTAATGAAAAGCTATTTTTT | NA | TRBJ1-4 | TRBV4-1 | NA
CASSLEAANTEAFF | TGCGCCAGTAGCTTGGAGGCGGCGAACACTGAAGCTTTCTTT | NA | TRBJ1-1 | TRBV5-1 | NA
CASNQSGVYEQYF | TGTGCCAGCAATCAATCAGGAGTCTACGAGCAGTACTTC | NA | TRBJ2-7 | TRBV6-5 | NA
CASSPNRLASSYEQYF | TGTGCGAGCAGTCCCAACCGACTAGCGTCGTCCTACGAGCAGTACTTC | once | TRBJ2-7 | TRBV11-2 | TRBD2
CACSKPGLAGGIETQYF | TGTGCCTGCAGTAAGCCTGGACTAGCGGGAGGTATCGAGACCCAATACTTC | NA | TRBJ2-5 | TRBV6-6 | TRBD2
CSVPRGTNNKQFF | TGCAGCGTTCCCCGGGGTACGAACAATAAGCAGTTCTTC | NA | TRBJ2-1 | TRBV29-1 | NA
CPGGQAIYEQHF | TGCCCGGGAGGTCAAGCAATCTACGAGCAGCACTTC | NA | TRBJ2-7 | TRBV29-1 | TRBD2
CASGVLWHSVDNEQFF | TGTGCCAGCGGCGTCCTATGGCACTCCGTGGACAATGAGCAGTTCTTC | NA | TRBJ2-1 | TRBV5-5 | NA
CASTVTRGTYNEQFF | TGTGCCAGCACCGTTACCAGGGGCACCTACAATGAGCAGTTCTTC | once | TRBJ2-1 | TRBV6-5 | NA
CASTLEPGANTEAFF | TGTGCTAGCACTTTAGAGCCGGGGGCGAACACTGAAGCTTTCTTT | NA | TRBJ1-1 | TRBV11-2 | NA
CASSDNLQAHEQYF | TGCGCCAGCAGTGATAACCTACAGGCCCATGAGCAGTACTTC | NA | TRBJ2-7 | TRBV10-1 | NA
CASSLGTGTNSGELSF | TGTGCCAGCAGTTTAGGGACAGGGACAAACTCCGGAGAGCTGTCTTTT | NA | TRBJ2-2 | TRBV12-3/TRBV12-4 | TRBD1
CASSLVGTPFAYNEQFF | TGTGCCAGCAGCTTAGTTGGGACCCCGTTTGCCTACAATGAGCAGTTCTTC | medium-sized | TRBJ2-1 | TRBV11-2 | NA
CVSTSTSGQGRGYTF | TGTGTCAGCACTTCCACCTCGGGACAGGGACGTGGCTACACCTTC | NA | TRBJ1-2 | TRBV5-5 | TRBD1